This entry lists 13 T cell receptor beta chains sequenced from one sample in a study of cytomegalovirus exposure and HLA in healthy donors. Repertoires were generated with immunoSEQ multiplex PCR, while TCRdb's copy carries only in-frame clones and drops some. The sample includes 200,000 or so clones, less than 85% of them seen just once. Sequenced input: PBMCs. Source of these receptors: a woman aged 18-29 years in good health and CMV-seronegative.

The chain has TRBV2 and TRBJ2-1; D not certain. Trimming stripped 8 bases from V and 4 bases from J, with 18 bases between. Germline V gene sequence: CDR1 SNHLY, CDR2 FYNNEI. This CDR3 has 15 amino acids. The CDR3: CASAPARKGYNEQFF. In nucleotides, the CDR3 is TGTGCCAGCGCCCCTGCAAGGAAGGGTTACAATGAGCAGTTCTTC.

The genes are TRBV4-1 and TRBJ1-2; the D gene is possibly TRBD1 (6 bases). V dropped 0 bases and J dropped 5 bases, with 16 bases sitting between them. The CDR3 is made up of 16 amino acids. Germline CDR1 is MGHRA and CDR2 is YSYEKL. The CDR3 sequence: CASSQDPSGTRYGYTF. For the CDR3, the DNA is TGCGCCAGCAGCCAAGATCCTTCTGGGACAAGGTATGGCTACACCTTC.

The V and J genes are TRBV19 and TRBJ2-1; 8 positions agree with TRBD1. The CDR3 runs to 15 residues. J gave up 7 bases and V 5 bases, and 10 bases lay outside the gene matches. Looked up from germline, CDR1 is LNHDA and CDR2 is SQIVND (reference sequence). CDR3 bases: TGTGCCAGTAGTGACCCTGGGACAGGCACGAATGAGCAGTTCTTC. Its protein product is CASSDPGTGTNEQFF. Full variable domain (rest looked up from reference TRBV19 and TRBJ2-1): DGGITQSPKYLFRKEGQNVTLSCEQNLNHDAMYWYRQDPGQGLRLIYYSQIVNDFQKGDIAEGYSVSREKKESFPLTVTSAQKNPTAFYLCASSDPGTGTNEQFFGPGTRLTVL.

In DNA, the CDR3 is TGTGCCAGCAGCGTTCTTGGTTTCGGCGATGGCTACACCTTC. This sequence encodes CASSVLGFGDGYTF. V and J are TRBV9 and TRBJ1-2; unclear D gene. This CDR3 contains 14 residues. Trimming cost V 2 bases and J 6 bases, with 14 bases left between them. Germline values: CDR1 SGDLS, CDR2 YYNGEE.

J is TRBJ2-7 and V is TRBV5-4; 8 positions match TRBD1. Trimming at V came to 0 bases and at J to 2 bases, leaving 10 bases not matched to a gene. CDR3 length: 17 amino acids. The germline CDR1 and CDR2 sequences are SGHNT and YYREEE (reference sequence). Written as DNA, the CDR3 is TGTGCCAGCAGCTTGGCCAAATTGACAGGGGTGGCCTACGAGCAGTACTTC. It codes for CASSLAKLTGVAYEQYF.

This rearrangement joins TRBV2 to TRBJ1-2; 8 bases map to TRBD1. Germline V CDR1 and CDR2: SNHLY, FYNNEI. V shed 2 bases and J 5 bases; nucleotides not matched to a gene: 10. This CDR3 spans 16 amino acids. This chain's CDR3 is CASSEWPGQGHYGYTF. The CDR3, as DNA: TGTGCCAGCAGTGAATGGCCTGGACAGGGCCATTATGGCTACACCTTC.

The rearrangement uses TRBV6-5 and TRBJ2-1; D might be TRBD2 (5 bases). Germline V CDR1 and CDR2: MNHEY, SVGAGI. V gave up 8 bases and J gave up 8 bases, with 19 bases separating them. The CDR3 sequence is 14 residues long. CDR3 region: CASGRRRGVDEQFF. The CDR3 DNA follows: TGTGCCAGCGGCCGACGCCGGGGTGTGGATGAGCAGTTCTTC.

This chain links TRBV27 with TRBJ1-4, with D maybe TRBD1 (5 bases). The V end was cut by 7 bases, the J end by 7 bases, with 19 bases between. There are 15 residues in the CDR3. The germline gives CDR1 MNHEY, CDR2 SMNVEV (reference sequence). The CDR3 reads CASMVSQGPGEKLFF. Here the CDR3 DNA reads TGTGCCAGCATGGTATCTCAGGGACCCGGTGAAAAACTGTTTTTT.

This clone has more than one count but fewer than ten. The chain recombines TRBV21-1 with TRBJ1-5; the listed D gene, TRBD1, was not tested against the DNA. TRBV21-1 corresponds to a pseudogene. The CDR3 length is 15 residues. The CDR3, as DNA: TGTGCCAGCAGCAAAGCCTGGACAGGGGATCAGCCCCAGCATTTT. Protein sequence: CASSKAWTGDQPQHF.

The chain combines TRBV2 with TRBJ2-1, with 12 bases that match TRBD2. The CDR3 length is 15 residues. In germline, CDR1 is SNHLY, CDR2 FYNNEI. J was trimmed by 6 bases and V by 4 bases; bases with no gene match: 4. CDR3 sequence (DNA): TGTGCCAGCAGTGGGGCTAGCGGGGGGGCCAATGAGCAGTTCTTC. The encoded protein is CASSGASGGANEQFF. The full variable domain, rest sourced from reference TRBV2 and TRBJ2-1, is EPEVTQTPSHQVTQMGQEVILRCVPISNHLYFYWYRQILGQKVEFLVSFYNNEISEKSEIFDDQFSVERPDGSNFTLKIRSTKLEDSAMYFCASSGASGGANEQFFGPGTRLTVL.

The chain links TRBV5-1 to TRBJ2-1, with D possibly being TRBD1 (5 bases). The V and J ends lost 3 bases and 7 bases respectively, with 23 bases between them. The V gene's germline CDR1 is SGHRS and CDR2 YFSETQ. The CDR3 loop spans 17 amino acids. The CDR3 spells CASSSWGGYGVRNEQFF. In nucleotides, the CDR3 is TGCGCCAGCAGCTCGTGGGGCGGTTATGGGGTCAGGAATGAGCAGTTCTTC.

This sequence joins TRBV5-1 and TRBJ2-7; TRBD1 agrees at 8 bases. Trimming removed 0 bases from V and 0 bases from J; junction bases left unmatched: 5. The length of the CDR3 is 16 residues. Germline V gives CDR1 SGHRS, CDR2 YFSETQ. The CDR3 DNA follows: TGCGCCAGCAGCTTGGATCGCGGGACAGGCTCCTACGAGCAGTACTTC. It yields the protein CASSLDRGTGSYEQYF.

This chain links TRBV14 with TRBJ1-3; 7 bases match TRBD1. With 0 bases clipped from V and 4 bases from J, the junction kept 3 bases outside the gene matches. The germline gives CDR1 SGHDN, CDR2 FVKESK. This CDR3 is built from 15 residues. Written as DNA, the CDR3 is TGTGCCAGCAGCCAAGAAGACAGGGTGGGAAACACCATATATTTT. Its translation: CASSQEDRVGNTIYF.